This TCR beta chain was observed in a study of blood T cell repertoires in COVID-19 (dated by TCRdb to 2020 to 2021). Broadly, across the study: Collaborator samples came from the United States, Italy and Spain and covered acute and convalescent phases of COVID-19. The prospective study material was composed of cDNA or gDNA derived from T cells, B-cell-depleted T cells, or PBMCs. Subjects who had been exposed to COVID-19, were actively infected with it, or had recovered from it provided the deeply sampled blood TCRbeta repertoires that made up the dataset. The repertoires were made available in a free public database intended to serve as a resource for research on the immune response to SARS-CoV-2. Samples came from the ongoing ImmuneRACE study (first 160 participants) plus 1,254 subjects from 6 global collaborators. A de-identified subject ID, COVID-19 status, age in years and sex were almost always included in the sample metadata. HLA class I and class II types, where available, came from metadata supplied by the sample provider rather than from assay-based typing. Points the paper makes about the study in general: The quantity of clinical and demographic metadata differed by source and by participant and was supplied without curation.

Participants in the prospective study were enrolled through a virtual design, were aged roughly 18 to 90 years, and lived in about 25 United States geographic areas. In the prospective study, cohorts were assigned on the basis of participant-reported clinical history obtained from a screening survey and a study questionnaire. ImmuneRACE Cohort 3 recovered participants were defined by two consecutive negative NP/OP PCR tests, healthcare professional clearance, or symptom resolution. Each participant in the prospective study had whole blood, serum and a nasopharyngeal or oropharyngeal swab collected by mobile phlebotomists. Participants in the prospective study had the option to provide additional blood draws and questionnaires over an approximately 2-month period. Prospective study blood samples were shipped either frozen or at room temperature before DNA extraction. The immunoSEQ Assay, a bias-controlled multiplex PCR, was used to amplify TCRbeta CDR3 regions from genomic DNA. The paper's data handling went like this. The number of nucleated cells in each sample was estimated from the amplification of reference gene primers within the assay. Sequence reads were collapsed and filtered to measure the absolute abundance of every unique TCRbeta CDR3 rearrangement. Productive Simpson clonality was computed per sample as the square root of Simpson's diversity index over productive rearrangements. In TCRdb, the immuneACCESS table is reduced to in-frame sequences with V and J assigned. These tables do not hold every clone; where another copy was compared, an unresolved V gene accounts for under half, and the others remain unexplained. Clone size and the V and J calls come from that table; the DNA yielded D and trimming. Counted in this sample were 250,000 to 350,000 clones; 80% to 90% of them appeared once. The ten largest clones take up 3.5% to 5.5% of the sample.

With regard to this clone: The antigen it recognizes is unknown. Base qualities were left out, and no much larger clone turns up one base away.

The CDR3 numbers 18 residues from cysteine through phenylalanine. Only the CDR3 part of the read is kept: 54 bases, read in frame from the first base. V sheds 3 bases and J sheds 0 bases, leaving 20 bases between their ends. This chain joins TRBV23-1 to TRBJ1-2, with a weak D call of TRBD1 (5 bases match). TRBV23-1 is identified as an open reading frame with a role that is uncertain. This receptor was taken from a woman between 25 and 40 years old who had recovered from COVID-19. The sequenced sample consisted of PBMCs or T cells enriched from blood (not recorded which). The CDR3 reads as follows: CASSHRGEVGLANYGYTF. In nucleotides, the sequence is TGCGCCAGCAGTCATCGGGGGGAGGTGGGTTTAGCTAACTATGGCTACACCTTC.